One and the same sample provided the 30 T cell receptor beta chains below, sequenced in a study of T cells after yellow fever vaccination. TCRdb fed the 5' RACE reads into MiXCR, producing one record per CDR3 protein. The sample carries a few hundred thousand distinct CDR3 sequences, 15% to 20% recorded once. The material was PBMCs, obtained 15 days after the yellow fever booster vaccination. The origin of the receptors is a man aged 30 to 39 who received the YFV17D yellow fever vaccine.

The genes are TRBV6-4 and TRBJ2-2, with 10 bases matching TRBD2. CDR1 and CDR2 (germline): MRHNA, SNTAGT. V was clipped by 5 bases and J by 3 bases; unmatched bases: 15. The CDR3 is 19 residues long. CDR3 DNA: TGTGCCAGCAGTCCTTCGGATCTAGCGGGAGTTAGATACACCGGGGAGCTGTTTTTT. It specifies CASSPSDLAGVRYTGELFF.

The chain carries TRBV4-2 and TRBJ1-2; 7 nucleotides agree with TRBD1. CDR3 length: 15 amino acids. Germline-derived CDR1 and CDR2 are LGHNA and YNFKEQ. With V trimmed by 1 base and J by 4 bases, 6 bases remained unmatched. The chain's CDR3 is CASSQGTGGSYGYTF. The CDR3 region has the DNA TGTGCCAGCAGCCAAGGGACAGGTGGGAGCTATGGCTACACCTTC.

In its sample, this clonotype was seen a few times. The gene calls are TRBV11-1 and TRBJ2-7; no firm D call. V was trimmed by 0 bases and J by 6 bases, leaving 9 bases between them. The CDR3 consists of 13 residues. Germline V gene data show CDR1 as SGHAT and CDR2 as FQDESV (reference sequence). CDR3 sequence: CASSLAVKTEQYF. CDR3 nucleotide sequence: TGTGCCAGCAGCTTAGCGGTCAAGACCGAGCAGTACTTC.

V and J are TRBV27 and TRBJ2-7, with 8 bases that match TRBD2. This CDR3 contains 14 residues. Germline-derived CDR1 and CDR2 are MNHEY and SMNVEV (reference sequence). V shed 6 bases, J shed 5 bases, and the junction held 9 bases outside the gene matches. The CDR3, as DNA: TGTGCCAGCAGGCTCAAGGGACTAGGGAACGAGCAGTACTTC. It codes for CASRLKGLGNEQYF.

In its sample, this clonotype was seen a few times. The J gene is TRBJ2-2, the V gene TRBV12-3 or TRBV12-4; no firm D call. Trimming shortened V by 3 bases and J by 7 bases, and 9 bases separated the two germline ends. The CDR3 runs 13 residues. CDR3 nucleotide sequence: TGTGCCAGCAGTTTGCTTGCGTACGGGGAGCTGTTTTTT. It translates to CASSLLAYGELFF.

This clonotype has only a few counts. The CDR3 loop is CASSAQKRELFF. DNA of the CDR3: TGTGCCAGCAGCGCCCAAAAGAGGGAGCTGTTTTTT. V gene TRBV7-9 combines with J gene TRBJ2-2; D is unclear. The V end was cut by 5 bases, the J end by 9 bases, with 10 bases between. This CDR3 contains 12 residues. Germline V CDR1 and CDR2: SEHNR, FQNEAQ (reference sequence).

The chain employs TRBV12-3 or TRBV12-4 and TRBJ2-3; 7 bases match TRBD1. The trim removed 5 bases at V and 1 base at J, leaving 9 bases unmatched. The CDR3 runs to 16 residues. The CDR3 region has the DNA TGTGCCAGCAGTCGCCCGACAGGGTTCGGCACAGATACGCAGTATTTT. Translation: CASSRPTGFGTDTQYF.

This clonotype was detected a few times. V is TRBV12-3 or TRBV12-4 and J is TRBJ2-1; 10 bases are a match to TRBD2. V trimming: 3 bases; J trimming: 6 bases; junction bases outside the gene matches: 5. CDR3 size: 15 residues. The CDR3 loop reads CASSFWASGSNEQFF. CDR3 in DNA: TGTGCCAGCAGTTTTTGGGCTAGCGGGAGCAATGAGCAGTTCTTC.

CDR3 region: CASSQPGQGAQYF. In DNA form, the CDR3 reads TGTGCCAGCAGCCAGCCGGGACAGGGCGCGCAGTACTTC. The chain is built from TRBV3-1 and TRBJ2-7; 9 positions match TRBD1. V was clipped by 3 bases and J by 9 bases; unmatched bases: 6. CDR1 and CDR2 from the germline V gene are LGHDT and YNNKEL (reference sequence). This CDR3 is built from 13 residues.

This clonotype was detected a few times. CDR3: CASSRPEGNEQFF. The CDR3, as DNA: TGTGCCAGCTCACGACCAGAGGGGAATGAGCAGTTCTTC. The chain uses TRBV18 and TRBJ2-1; D tentatively reads TRBD1 or TRBD2 (5 bases each). CDR3 size: 13 residues. Trimming took 4 bases from V and 7 from J, leaving 11 bases between them. CDR1 and CDR2 (germline): KGHSH, LQKENI.

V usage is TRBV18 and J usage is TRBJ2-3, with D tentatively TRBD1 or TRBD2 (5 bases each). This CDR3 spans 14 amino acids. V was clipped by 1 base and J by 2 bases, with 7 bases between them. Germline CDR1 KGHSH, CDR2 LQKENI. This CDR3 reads CASSPRDHTDTQYF. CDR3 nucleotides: TGTGCCAGCTCACCACGGGACCACACAGATACGCAGTATTTT. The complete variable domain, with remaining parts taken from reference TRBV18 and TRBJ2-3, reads NAGVMQNPRHLVRRRGQEARLRCSPMKGHSHVYWYRQLPEEGLKFMVYLQKENIIDESGMPKERFSAEFPKEGPSILRIQQVVRGDSAAYFCASSPRDHTDTQYFGPGTRLTVL.

For the CDR3, the DNA is TGCAGTGCTAGAGATGGGAGCGGGAGTGAAGAGACCCAGTACTTC. Translation gives CSARDGSGSEETQYF. The chain links TRBV20-1 to TRBJ2-5; 8 positions agree with TRBD2. From germline, CDR1 is DFQATT and CDR2 SNEGSKA (reference sequence). The CDR3 is 15 residues long. The junction had 6 bases not matched to a gene; V was cut back by 0 bases and J by 3 bases.

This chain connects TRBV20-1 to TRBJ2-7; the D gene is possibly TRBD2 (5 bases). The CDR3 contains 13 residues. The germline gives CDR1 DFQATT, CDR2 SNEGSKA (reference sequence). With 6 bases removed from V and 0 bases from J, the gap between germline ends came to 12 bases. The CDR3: CSAVSGSSYEQYF. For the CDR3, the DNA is TGCAGTGCAGTTTCGGGGAGCTCCTACGAGCAGTACTTC.

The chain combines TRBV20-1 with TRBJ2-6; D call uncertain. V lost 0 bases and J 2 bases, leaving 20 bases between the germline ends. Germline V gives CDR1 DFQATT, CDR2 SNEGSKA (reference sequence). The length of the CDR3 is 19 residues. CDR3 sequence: CSARDLMVSVPAGANVLTF. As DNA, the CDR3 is TGCAGTGCTAGAGATCTAATGGTGTCGGTCCCCGCTGGGGCCAACGTCCTGACTTTC.

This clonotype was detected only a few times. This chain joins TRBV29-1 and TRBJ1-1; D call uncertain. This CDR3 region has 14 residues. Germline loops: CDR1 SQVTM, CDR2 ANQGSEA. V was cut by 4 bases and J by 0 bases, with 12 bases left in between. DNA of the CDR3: TGCAGCGTTGTCCCTAGGCTGATGAACACTGAAGCTTTCTTT. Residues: CSVVPRLMNTEAFF.

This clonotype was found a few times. DNA for the CDR3: TGTGCCAGCAGCTTGGTACAGAAAGACACTGAAGCTTTCTTT. Translated, it gives CASSLVQKDTEAFF. This chain joins TRBV5-6 and TRBJ1-1; D unclear. Per the germline V gene, CDR1 is SGHDT and CDR2 is YYEEEE. V lost 0 bases, J lost 3 bases, and 9 bases lay in between. The CDR3 sequence is 14 residues long.

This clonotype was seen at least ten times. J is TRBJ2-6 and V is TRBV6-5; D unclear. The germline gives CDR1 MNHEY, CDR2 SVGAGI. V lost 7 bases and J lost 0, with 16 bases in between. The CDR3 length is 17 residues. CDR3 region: CASKGLWFGSGANVLTF. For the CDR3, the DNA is TGTGCCAGCAAAGGGTTATGGTTTGGCTCTGGGGCCAACGTCCTGACTTTC.

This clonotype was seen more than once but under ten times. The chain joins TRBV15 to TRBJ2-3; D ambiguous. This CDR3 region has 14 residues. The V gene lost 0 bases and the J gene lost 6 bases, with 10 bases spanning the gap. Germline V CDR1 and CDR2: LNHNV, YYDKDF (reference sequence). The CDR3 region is CATSRDSKGDTQYF. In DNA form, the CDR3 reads TGTGCCACCAGCAGAGATTCCAAAGGGGATACGCAGTATTTT.

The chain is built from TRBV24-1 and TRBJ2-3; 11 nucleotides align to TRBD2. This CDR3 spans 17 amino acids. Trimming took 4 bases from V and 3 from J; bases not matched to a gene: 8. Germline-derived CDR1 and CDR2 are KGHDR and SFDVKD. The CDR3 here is CATSDGVAGGPTDTQYF. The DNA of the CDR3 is TGTGCCACCAGTGACGGGGTAGCGGGAGGGCCGACAGATACGCAGTATTTT.

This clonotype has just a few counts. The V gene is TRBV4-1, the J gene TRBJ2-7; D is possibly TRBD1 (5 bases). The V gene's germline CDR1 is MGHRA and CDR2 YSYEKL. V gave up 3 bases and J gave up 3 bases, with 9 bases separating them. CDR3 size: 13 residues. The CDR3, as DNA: TGCGCCAGCAGCCACAGTACAGGCTACGAGCAGTACTTC. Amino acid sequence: CASSHSTGYEQYF.

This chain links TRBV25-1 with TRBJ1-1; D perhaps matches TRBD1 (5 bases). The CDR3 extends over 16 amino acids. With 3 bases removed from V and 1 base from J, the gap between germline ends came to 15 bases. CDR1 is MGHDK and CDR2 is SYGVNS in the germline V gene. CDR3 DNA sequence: TGTGCCAGCAGTGAGCCTCCCACAGGTAAGAACACTGAAGCTTTCTTT. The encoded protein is CASSEPPTGKNTEAFF.

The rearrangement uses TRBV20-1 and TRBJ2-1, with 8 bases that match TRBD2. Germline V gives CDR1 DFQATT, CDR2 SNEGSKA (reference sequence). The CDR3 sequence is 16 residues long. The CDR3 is CSAGTSNSRGRNEQFF. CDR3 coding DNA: TGCAGCGCCGGGACTAGTAATTCTCGGGGCAGGAATGAGCAGTTCTTC.

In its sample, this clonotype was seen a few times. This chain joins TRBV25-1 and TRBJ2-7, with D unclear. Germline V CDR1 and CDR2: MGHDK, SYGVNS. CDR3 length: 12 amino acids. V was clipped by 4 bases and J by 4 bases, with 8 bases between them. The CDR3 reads CASSVPGYEQYF. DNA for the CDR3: TGTGCCAGCAGTGTTCCAGGTTACGAGCAGTACTTC.

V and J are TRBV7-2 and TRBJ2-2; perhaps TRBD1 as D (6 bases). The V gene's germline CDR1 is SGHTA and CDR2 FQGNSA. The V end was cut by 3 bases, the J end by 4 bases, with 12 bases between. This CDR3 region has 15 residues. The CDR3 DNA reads TGTGCCAGCAGCTTCACCGGGACAAGCACCGGGGAGCTGTTTTTT. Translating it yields CASSFTGTSTGELFF.

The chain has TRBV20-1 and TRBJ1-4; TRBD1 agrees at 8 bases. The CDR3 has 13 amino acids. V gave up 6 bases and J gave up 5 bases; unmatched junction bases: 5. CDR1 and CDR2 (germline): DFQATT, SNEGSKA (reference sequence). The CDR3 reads CSARQGRNEKLFF. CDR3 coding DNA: TGCAGTGCGCGACAGGGGAGAAATGAAAAACTGTTTTTT.

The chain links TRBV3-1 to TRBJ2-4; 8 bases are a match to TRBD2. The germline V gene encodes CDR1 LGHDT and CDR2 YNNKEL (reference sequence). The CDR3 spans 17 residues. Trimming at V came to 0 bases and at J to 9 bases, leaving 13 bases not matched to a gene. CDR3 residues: CASSQDREQRGPCIQYF. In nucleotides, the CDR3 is TGTGCCAGCAGCCAAGATCGGGAGCAGCGGGGGCCGTGCATTCAGTACTTC.

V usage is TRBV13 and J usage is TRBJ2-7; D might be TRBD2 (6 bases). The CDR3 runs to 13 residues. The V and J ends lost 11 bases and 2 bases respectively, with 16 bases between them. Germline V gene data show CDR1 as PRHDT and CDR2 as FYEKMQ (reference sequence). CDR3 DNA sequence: TGTGCCTCCTATGTGCGGGGAACCTACGAGCAGTACTTC. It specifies CASYVRGTYEQYF.

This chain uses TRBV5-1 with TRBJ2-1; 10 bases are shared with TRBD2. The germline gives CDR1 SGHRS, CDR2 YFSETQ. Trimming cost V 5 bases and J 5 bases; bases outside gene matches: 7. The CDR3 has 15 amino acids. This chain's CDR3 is CASRSGLAVHNEQFF. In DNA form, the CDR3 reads TGCGCCAGCAGGTCTGGACTAGCGGTACACAATGAGCAGTTCTTC. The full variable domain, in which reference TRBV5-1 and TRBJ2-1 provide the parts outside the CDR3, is KAGVTQTPRYLIKTRGQQVTLSCSPISGHRSVSWYQQTPGQGLQFLFEYFSETQRNKGNFPGRFSGRQFSNSRSEMNVSTLELGDSALYLCASRSGLAVHNEQFFGPGTRLTVL.

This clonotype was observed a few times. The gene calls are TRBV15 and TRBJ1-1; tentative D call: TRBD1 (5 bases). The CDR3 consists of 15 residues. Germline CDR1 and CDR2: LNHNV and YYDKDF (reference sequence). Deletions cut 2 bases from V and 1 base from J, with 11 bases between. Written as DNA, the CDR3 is TGTGCCACCAGCAGAACCGACAGACAGAACACTGAAGCTTTCTTT. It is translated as CATSRTDRQNTEAFF.

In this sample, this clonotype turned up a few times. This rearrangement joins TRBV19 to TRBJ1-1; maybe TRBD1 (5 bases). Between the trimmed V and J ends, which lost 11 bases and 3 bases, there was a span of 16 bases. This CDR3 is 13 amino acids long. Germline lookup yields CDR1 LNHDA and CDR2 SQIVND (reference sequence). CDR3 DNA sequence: TGTGCCGCCCAACGGGGGTACGACACTGAAGCTTTCTTT. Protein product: CAAQRGYDTEAFF.